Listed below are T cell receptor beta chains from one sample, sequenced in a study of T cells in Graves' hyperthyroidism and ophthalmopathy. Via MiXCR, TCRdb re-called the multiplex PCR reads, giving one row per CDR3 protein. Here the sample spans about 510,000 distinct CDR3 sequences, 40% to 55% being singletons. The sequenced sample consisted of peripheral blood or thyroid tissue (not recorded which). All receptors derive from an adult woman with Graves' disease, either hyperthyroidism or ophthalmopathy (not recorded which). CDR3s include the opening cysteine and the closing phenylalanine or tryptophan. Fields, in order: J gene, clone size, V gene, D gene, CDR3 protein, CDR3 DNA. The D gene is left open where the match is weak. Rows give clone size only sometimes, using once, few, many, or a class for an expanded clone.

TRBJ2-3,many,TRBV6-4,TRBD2,CASSRTSGDTDTQYF,TGTGCCAGCAGCCGGACTAGCGGAGACACAGATACGCAGTATTTT
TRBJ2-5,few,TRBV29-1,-,CSVEVTNQETQYF,TGCAGCGTTGAAGTCACGAATCAAGAGACCCAGTACTTC
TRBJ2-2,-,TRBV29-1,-,CSVVSANTGELSW,TGCAGCGTTGTGTCGGCGAACACCGGGGAGCTGTCTTGG
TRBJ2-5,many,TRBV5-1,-,CASSFTSGSRETQYF,TGCGCCAGCAGCTTTACAAGTGGGAGTAGGGAGACCCAGTACTTC
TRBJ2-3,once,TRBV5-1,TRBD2,CASSYSSGGADTQYF,TGCGCCAGCAGCTACTCTAGCGGGGGTGCAGATACGCAGTATTTT
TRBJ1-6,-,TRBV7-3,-,CASSLKQPCHF,TGTGCCAGCAGCTTAAAACAGCCCTGCCACTTT
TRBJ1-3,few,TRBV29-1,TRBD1,CSVDLGQGTGNTIYF,TGCAGCGTTGACCTTGGACAGGGGACTGGAAACACCATATATTTT
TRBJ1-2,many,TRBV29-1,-,CSVGALDGYTF,TGCAGCGTTGGGGCCTTGGACGGCTACACCTTC
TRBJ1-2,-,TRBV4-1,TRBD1,CASSQGWTGDNYGYTF,TGCGCCAGCAGCCAGGGATGGACAGGGGATAACTATGGCTACACCTTC
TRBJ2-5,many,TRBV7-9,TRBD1,CASSLRTGSLETQYF,TGTGCCAGCAGCCTAAGGACAGGGAGTTTGGAGACCCAGTACTTC
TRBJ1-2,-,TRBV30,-,CAWGDGDGYTF,TGTGCCTGGGGGGACGGAGATGGCTACACCTTC
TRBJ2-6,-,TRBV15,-,CATSRAQGSGANVLTF,TGTGCCACCAGCAGAGCACAGGGATCCGGGGCCAACGTCCTGACTTTC
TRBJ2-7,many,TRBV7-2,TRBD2,CASSLDHTSGRSQYF,TGTGCCAGCAGCTTAGATCATACTAGCGGGAGGTCGCAGTACTTC
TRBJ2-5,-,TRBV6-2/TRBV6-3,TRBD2,CASSYIGSGRYQETQYF,TGTGCCAGCAGTTATATTGGTAGCGGGAGATACCAAGAGACCCAGTACTTC
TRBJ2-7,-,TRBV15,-,CATSRLGQTEQYF,TGTGCCACCAGCAGGCTAGGACAAACCGAGCAGTACTTC
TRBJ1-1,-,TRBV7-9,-,CASSVQGRGNTEAFF,TGTGCCAGCAGCGTACAGGGACGTGGTAACACTGAAGCTTTCTTT
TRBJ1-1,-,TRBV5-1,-,CASSLDVQGMNTEAFF,TGTGCCAGCAGCTTGGATGTCCAGGGCATGAACACTGAAGCTTTCTTT
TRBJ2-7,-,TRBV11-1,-,CASSFYICSARVSGSSYEQYF,-
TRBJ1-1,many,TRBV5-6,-,CASSFARRNTEAFF,TGTGCCAGCAGCTTTGCCAGGAGGAACACTGAAGCTTTCTTT
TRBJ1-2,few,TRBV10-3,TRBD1,CAINGQGTSNTF,TGTGCCATCAATGGACAGGGGACAAGCAACACCTTC
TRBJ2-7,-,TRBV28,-,CASSPRGGSYEQYF,TGTGCCAGCAGTCCGAGGGGGGGCTCCTACGAGCAGTACTTC
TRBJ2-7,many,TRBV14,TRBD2,CASSQYPGGEQYF,TGTGCCAGCAGCCAATACCCGGGAGGCGAGCAGTACTTC
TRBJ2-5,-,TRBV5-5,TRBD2,CASTPDVRLAGDRLEQYF,TGTGCCAGTACACCGGATGTTCGACTAGCGGGAGACCGCCTGGAGCAGTACTTC
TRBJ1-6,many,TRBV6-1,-,CALRGNTDHSPLHF,TGTGCCCTCCGTGGAAATACGGACCATTCACCCCTCCACTTT
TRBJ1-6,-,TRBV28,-,CASSPDLGSPLHF,TGTGCCAGCAGTCCGGACCTGGGTTCACCCCTCCACTTT
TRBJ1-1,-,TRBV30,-,CAWGVQEGVAFF,TGTGCCTGGGGTGTACAGGAGGGAGTAGCTTTCTTT
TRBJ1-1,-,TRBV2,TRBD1,CASRPNTGGEAFF,TGTGCCAGCAGACCCAATACAGGGGGCGAAGCTTTCTTT
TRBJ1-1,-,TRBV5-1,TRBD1,CASSTGTGGLNTEAFF,TGCGCCAGCAGCACGGGGACAGGGGGCCTGAACACTGAAGCTTTCTTT
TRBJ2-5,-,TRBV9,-,CASSKGSGSETQYF,TGTGCCAGCAGCAAGGGGAGCGGCTCAGAGACCCAGTACTTC
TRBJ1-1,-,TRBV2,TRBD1,CASCPGGTEFF,TGTGCCAGCTGCCCCGGCGGGACAGAGTTCTTT
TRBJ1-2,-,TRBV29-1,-,CSVEDGAIASGYTF,TGCAGCGTTGAAGACGGGGCTATAGCGAGTGGCTACACCTTC
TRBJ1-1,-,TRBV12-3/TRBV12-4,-,CASSVRGRNTEAFF,TGTGCCAGCAGCGTCAGGGGCCGGAACACTGAAGCTTTCTTT
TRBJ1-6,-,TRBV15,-,CATSTGDSSNNSPLHF,TGTGCCACCAGCACCGGAGACAGCTCAAATAATTCACCCCTCCACTTT
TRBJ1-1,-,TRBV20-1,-,CSARVENTEAFF,TGCAGTGCTAGGGTGGAGAACACTGAAGCTTTCTTT
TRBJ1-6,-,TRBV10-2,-,CATRVQENSPLHF,TGCGCCACCCGGGTACAGGAAAATTCACCCCTCCACTTT
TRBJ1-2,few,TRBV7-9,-,CASSTQENGYTF,TGTGCCAGCAGCACCCAAGAGAATGGCTACACCTTC
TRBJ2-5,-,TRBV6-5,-,CASSYSGSGTQYF,TGTGCCAGCAGTTACTCGGGCAGTGGGACCCAGTACTTC
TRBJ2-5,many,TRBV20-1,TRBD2,CSATGTSLGGETQYF,TGCAGTGCAACCGGGACTAGCTTGGGCGGAGAGACCCAGTACTTC
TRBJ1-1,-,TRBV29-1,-,CSLASSPEAFF,TGCAGCTTAGCGTCTAGCCCTGAAGCTTTCTTT
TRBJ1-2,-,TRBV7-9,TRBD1,CASSQKGAGPGYGYTF,TGCGCCAGCAGCCAAAAGGGGGCGGGGCCGGGCTATGGCTACACCTTC
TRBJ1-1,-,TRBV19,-,CASSYRDTNTEAFF,TGTGCCAGTAGCTATCGGGACACGAACACTGAAGCTTTCTTT
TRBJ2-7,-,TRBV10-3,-,CAISELAADEQYF,TGTGCCATCAGTGAGTTGGCCGCTGACGAGCAGTACTTC
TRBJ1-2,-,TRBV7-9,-,CASSQDRTHTNYGYTF,TGCGCCAGCAGCCAAGATAGGACGCACACTAACTATGGCTACACCTTC
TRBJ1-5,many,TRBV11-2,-,CASSLDPGESQPQHF,TGTGCCAGCAGCTTAGATCCGGGGGAAAGTCAGCCCCAGCATTTT
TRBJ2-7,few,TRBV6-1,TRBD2,CASSDPLAGYEQYF,TGTGCCAGCAGTGATCCCCTAGCGGGGTACGAGCAGTACTTC
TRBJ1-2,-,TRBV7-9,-,CASSWELSALVVGYTF,TGTGCCAGCAGCTGGGAGTTATCCGCCCTGGTTGTTGGCTACACCTTC
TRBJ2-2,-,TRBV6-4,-,CASPPHLERTSNTGELFF,TGTGCCAGCCCTCCCCACTTGGAGCGAACTTCGAACACCGGGGAGCTGTTTTTT
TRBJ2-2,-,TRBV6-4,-,CASSDEGGNTGELFF,TGTGCCAGCAGTGACGAAGGGGGGAACACCGGGGAGCTGTTTTTT
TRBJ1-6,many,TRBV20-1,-,CSARDVGNSPLHF,TGCAGTGCTAGAGATGTGGGGAATTCACCCCTCCACTTT